This section outlines one TCR beta chain sequence together with its context. Its antigen is currently not known. No clone much larger than this one lies a single base away; base qualities are absent. The entry originates in a study of T cell repertoires in cytomegalovirus infection (dated by TCRdb to the late 2010s). Turning to the overall study: Peptide stimulations targeted recently identified HLA-C-restricted CMV epitopes, whose presentation resists viral immunomodulation, together with well-studied HLA-B-restricted epitopes. Because public TCR beta signatures pointed to carriage of CMV infection together with the matching HLA type, the HLA type of each donor mattered for the analysis. Findings and caveats that apply to the study as a whole: The ex vivo response was dominated by HLA-C-restricted CMV-specific TCR beta clonotypes, which also provided the single most frequent clonotype in two of eight donors. In both this cohort and an independent cohort of 352 donors, the cumulative frequency of public TCR beta family members distinguished carriers of CMV infection plus the relevant HLA type.

CDR1 and CDR2 are drawn from the germline V gene: MNHEY, SVGAGI. V loses 0 bases, J loses 7 bases, and the germline ends lie 9 bases apart. The CDR3 starts with the cysteine, ends with the phenylalanine, and has 13 residues. Only the CDR3 part of the read is kept: 39 bases, read in frame from the first base. The treatment or condition label, read with the paper, signifies: in vitro stimulation with specific CMV peptide epitopes to enrich CMV-specific T cells. The listed sequencing device is Illumina HiSeq 1500. In TCRdb, the public reads were trimmed at Q25 with fastp and aligned with MiXCR, with productive beta chains retained. Merged by CDR3 protein, the rows form single entries marked with the most common genes and DNA. The sample table contains about 830,000 distinct CDR3 sequences; only one count was recorded for about 30% of them. The ten largest account for 9.5% to 15% of the sample.

This TCR came from a human donor in good health (CMV status not recorded). Some clones in this sample may be carry-over from other donors' samples. The material sequenced was cultured CD8+ T cells from PBMCs, taken from culture after CMV antigen stimulation. The chain was built from TRBV6-5 and TRBJ1-2; the D gene cannot be named for sure. The CDR3 loop reads CASSYSVYAGYTF. The DNA is as follows: TGTGCCAGCAGTTACTCGGTGTATGCTGGCTACACCTTC.